These T cell receptor beta chains were read from a single sample in a study of cytomegalovirus exposure and HLA in healthy donors. Generated by immunoSEQ multiplex PCR, the TCRdb table keeps only in-frame clones and is missing some. The table shows roughly 120,000 clones, with about 80% occurring only once. The sequenced material came from PBMCs. These receptors originate from a male donor in good health and CMV-seronegative. Each CDR3 is given with its conserved first and last residue. D genes are given only for firm matches. Where a row states a size, it is once, few, many or the class of an expanded clone; other rows omit it.

clone_size j_call v_call cdr3_length d_call cdr3_nt cdr3_aa
. TRBJ2-2 TRBV11-3 13 . TGTGCCAGCAGCTTCAGACAGACCGGGGAGCTGTTTTTT CASSFRQTGELFF
. TRBJ2-3 TRBV9 14 . TGTGCCAGCAGCGTAATGCCTGGGAGTCGTACGCAGTATTTT CASSVMPGSRTQYF
. TRBJ1-2 TRBV29-1 11 TRBD1 TGCAGCGCGGGACAGGGGTATGGCTACACCTTC CSAGQGYGYTF
. TRBJ2-1 TRBV9 15 TRBD1 TGTGCCAGCAGCGCGACAGGGAAGGACGACAATGAGCAGTTCTTC CASSATGKDDNEQFF
. TRBJ2-4 TRBV5-1 15 TRBD1 TGCGCCAGCAGCTTAACAGGGGGCGCGGGAAACAGTCAGTACTTC CASSLTGGAGNSQYF
. TRBJ1-4 TRBV4-1 15 . TGCGCCAGCAGCCAACACCGCCGACAGGAGGAAAAACTGTTTTTT CASSQHRRQEEKLFF
. TRBJ2-5 TRBV7-9 16 . TGTGCCAGCAGCCCAATTACTAGGTTTTCACAAGAGACCCAGTACTTC CASSPITRFSQETQYF
. TRBJ2-2 TRBV5-6 15 . TGTGCCAGCAGCTGGCCACCGGGACTGACAGGGGAGCTGTTTTTT CASSWPPGLTGELFF
. TRBJ2-1 TRBV4-1 14 . TGCGCCAGCAGCCAAGTAGGGGGATACAATGAGCAGTTCTTC CASSQVGGYNEQFF
. TRBJ1-3 TRBV19 17 . TGTGCCAGTAGTATAGATTTCGCCGGGAGTTCTGGAAACACCATATATTTT CASSIDFAGSSGNTIYF
. TRBJ2-5 TRBV6-5 14 TRBD2 TGTGCCAGCAGCTCAGGGAGGGGAGGAGAGACCCAGTACTTC CASSSGRGGETQYF
. TRBJ2-3 TRBV6-5 13 . TGTGCCAGCAAGCGAGCGCATACAGATACGCAGTATTTT CASKRAHTDTQYF
. TRBJ1-1 TRBV18 13 . TGTGCCAGCTCACCCTCAGGGGAAACTGAAGCTTTCTTT CASSPSGETEAFF
. TRBJ2-7 TRBV30 15 . TGTGCCTGGAGCCTCACGGGACCCTCGACAGGCGAGCAGTACTTC CAWSLTGPSTGEQYF
. TRBJ2-7 TRBV5-4 14 . TGTGCCAGCAGCTTGGGATCAGGGACCTACGAGCAGTACTTC CASSLGSGTYEQYF
. TRBJ2-7 TRBV29-1 13 TRBD1 TGCAGCGTTGAGGGACAGGGAGCCTACGAGCAGTACTTC CSVEGQGAYEQYF
. TRBJ1-1 TRBV18 15 TRBD1 TGTGCCAGCTCACCAAGGACAGGGGGTAACACTGAAGCTTTCTTT CASSPRTGGNTEAFF
. TRBJ1-5 TRBV19 13 . TGTGCCAGTGGAAGAGGGAGCAATCAGCCCCAGCATTTT CASGRGSNQPQHF
. TRBJ1-5 TRBV7-9 15 . TGTGCCAGCAGCGCCGACGGACAGTTGAGTCAGCCCCAGCATTTT CASSADGQLSQPQHF
. TRBJ1-1 TRBV6-1 15 . TGTGCCAGCAGTGAAGCGCGGGGAGGGATCGCTGAAGCTTTCTTT CASSEARGGIAEAFF
. TRBJ2-2 TRBV27 15 . TGTGCCAGCAGTTTTTGGACTTCGAGCTCCGGGGAGCTGTTTTTT CASSFWTSSSGELFF
few TRBJ2-3 TRBV4-2 17 TRBD2 TGTGCCAGCAGCCAAGCTAGCGGGGGGACCCGCACAGATACGCAGTATTTT CASSQASGGTRTDTQYF
. TRBJ2-7 TRBV5-4 14 TRBD1 TGTGCCAGCAGCGCGCCGGGACAGGACTACGAGCAGTACTTC CASSAPGQDYEQYF
. TRBJ2-1 TRBV28 13 . TGTGCCAGCAGTTTCGGCCTAGTAAATGAGCAGTTCTTC CASSFGLVNEQFF
. TRBJ2-3 TRBV11-2 15 . TGTGCCAGCAGCTTACGGGAGTCAGGCACAGATACGCAGTATTTT CASSLRESGTDTQYF
. TRBJ1-6 TRBV7-2 14 . TGTGCCAGCAGCTTCGGCGGAGGGAAATCACCCCTCCACTTT CASSFGGGKSPLHF
. TRBJ1-5 TRBV19 13 . TGTGCCAGTAAGGAAGGAGGGGATCAGCCCCAGCATTTT CASKEGGDQPQHF
. TRBJ1-6 TRBV4-2 15 TRBD1 TGTGCCAGCAGCCAAGGGGGACAGGGGGTTTCACCCCTCCACTTT CASSQGGQGVSPLHF
. TRBJ1-1 TRBV7-8 15 . TGTGCCAGCAGCCTGCGGGGGGTCCTGAACACTGAAGCTTTCTTT CASSLRGVLNTEAFF
. TRBJ2-7 TRBV7-9 17 . TGTGCCAGCAGCCTGTTCCCCCGGGAGCGAAGCTCCTACGAGCAGTACTTC CASSLFPRERSSYEQYF
. TRBJ2-5 TRBV5-1 15 TRBD1 TGCGCCAGCAGCGCCGAGGGGGCGGGCGGGGAGACCCAGTACTTC CASSAEGAGGETQYF
. TRBJ2-2 TRBV25-1 13 . TGTGCCAGCAGTAGGACTGCGTCCGGGGAGCTGTTTTTT CASSRTASGELFF
. TRBJ2-7 TRBV10-3 11 . TGTGCCATCAGTACAAGGGGCGAGCAGTACTTC CAISTRGEQYF
. TRBJ1-1 TRBV7-3 13 TRBD1 TGTGCCAGCAGTACGGGACAGGGGACTGAAGCTTTCTTT CASSTGQGTEAFF
. TRBJ2-7 TRBV18 15 TRBD1 TGTGCCAGCTCACGGACCGGGACAGGACCCTACGAGCAGTACTTC CASSRTGTGPYEQYF
few TRBJ1-2 TRBV14 12 . TGTGCCAGCAGCCAAAGACTGTACGGCTACACCTTC CASSQRLYGYTF
. TRBJ2-1 TRBV20-1 10 TRBD1 TGCAGTGCCACAGACAGGGACCAGTTCTTC CSATDRDQFF
. TRBJ2-1 TRBV19 15 . TGTGCCAGTAGTATCTCTTACTACCAGGGGTCTGAGCAGTTCTTC CASSISYYQGSEQFF
. TRBJ1-1 TRBV5-1 14 . TGCGCCAGCAGCTTGTATCCCGGAGTCACTGAAGCTTTCTTT CASSLYPGVTEAFF
. TRBJ2-5 TRBV4-1 16 TRBD2 TGCGCCAGCAGCGACCGACTAGCGGGGGGGCGTTTGGCCCAGTACTTC CASSDRLAGGRLAQYF
. TRBJ1-5 TRBV11-2 18 TRBD1 TGTGCCAGCAGCCGGGCCTCGACAGGGGGTCCCTCCAATCAGCCCCAGCATTTT CASSRASTGGPSNQPQHF
few TRBJ2-7 TRBV5-1 15 TRBD2 TGCGCCAGCAGCTATGGACTAGCGGGGACCTACGAGCAGTACTTC CASSYGLAGTYEQYF
. TRBJ2-7 TRBV20-1 11 . TGCAGTGCTGTTGGACAGTACGAGCAGTACTTC CSAVGQYEQYF
once TRBJ1-1 TRBV10-3 15 TRBD1 TGTGCCATCAGTGAGTTGGCAGGGGGTATTACTGAAGCTTTCTTT CAISELAGGITEAFF
once TRBJ2-6 TRBV7-3 15 . TGTGCCAGCAGCTTAGAGATCTCTGGGGCCAACGTCCTGACTTTC CASSLEISGANVLTF
. TRBJ1-5 TRBV6-5 13 . TGTGCCAGCTCCCCGACTAGGGATCAGCCCCAGCATTTT CASSPTRDQPQHF
. TRBJ2-1 TRBV2 13 . TGTGCCAGCAGTGCGGGAACCTACAATGAGCAGTTCTTC CASSAGTYNEQFF
. TRBJ1-1 TRBV5-1 14 . TGCGCCAGCAGCTTAGGACAGAGGAACACTGAAGCTTTCTTT CASSLGQRNTEAFF
few TRBJ1-1 TRBV13 14 . TGTGCCAGCAGCTTAGAACAGTGGAACACTGAAGCTTTCTTT CASSLEQWNTEAFF
. TRBJ2-3 TRBV5-1 16 TRBD2 TGCGCCAGCAACGGACTAGCGGGAGGTCCCACAGATACGCAGTATTTT CASNGLAGGPTDTQYF
. TRBJ1-2 TRBV2 15 . TGTGCCAGCAGTTTCGACCGGGTAGAGAACTATGGCTACACCTTC CASSFDRVENYGYTF
. TRBJ1-6 TRBV5-1 14 . TGCGCCAGTTGCCTGGGCTCTCATAATTCACCCCTCCACTTT CASCLGSHNSPLHF
. TRBJ1-2 TRBV7-2 16 TRBD1 TGTGCCAGCAGCTTAGGCTTCGCAGGGGGCGCGGCTGGCTACACCTTC CASSLGFAGGAAGYTF
. TRBJ1-2 TRBV9 13 TRBD1 TGTGCCAGCAGCTCGGACAGGGGGTATGGCTACACCTTC CASSSDRGYGYTF